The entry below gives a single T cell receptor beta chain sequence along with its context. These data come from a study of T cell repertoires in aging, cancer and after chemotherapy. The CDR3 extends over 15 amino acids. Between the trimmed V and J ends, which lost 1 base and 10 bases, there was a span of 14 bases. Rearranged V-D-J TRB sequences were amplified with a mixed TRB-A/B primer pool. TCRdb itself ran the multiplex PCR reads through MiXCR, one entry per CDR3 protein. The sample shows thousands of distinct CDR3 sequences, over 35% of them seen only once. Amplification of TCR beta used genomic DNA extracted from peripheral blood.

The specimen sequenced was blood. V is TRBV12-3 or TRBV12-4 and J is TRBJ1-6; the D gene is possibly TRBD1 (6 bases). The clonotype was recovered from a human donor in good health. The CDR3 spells CASSLEGQGSSPLHF. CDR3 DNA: TGTGCCAGCAGTTTAGAGGGCCAGGGGTCCTCACCCCTCCACTTT.